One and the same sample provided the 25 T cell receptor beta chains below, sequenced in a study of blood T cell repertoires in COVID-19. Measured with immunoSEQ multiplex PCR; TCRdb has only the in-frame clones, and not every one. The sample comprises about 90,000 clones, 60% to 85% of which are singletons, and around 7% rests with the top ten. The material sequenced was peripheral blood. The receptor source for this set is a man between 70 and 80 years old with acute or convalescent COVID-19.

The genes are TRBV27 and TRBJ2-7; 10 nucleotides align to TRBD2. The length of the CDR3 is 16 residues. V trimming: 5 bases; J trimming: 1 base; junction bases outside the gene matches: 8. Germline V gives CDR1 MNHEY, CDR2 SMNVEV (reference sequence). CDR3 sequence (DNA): TGTGCCAGCAGTCCCCAGGCTAGCGGGAGATCCTACGAGCAGTACTTC. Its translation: CASSPQASGRSYEQYF.

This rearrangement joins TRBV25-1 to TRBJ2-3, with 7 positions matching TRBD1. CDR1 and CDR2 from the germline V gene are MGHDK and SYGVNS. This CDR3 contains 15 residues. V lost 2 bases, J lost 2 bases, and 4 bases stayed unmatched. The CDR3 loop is CASSETGTATDTQYF. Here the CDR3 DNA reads TGTGCCAGCAGTGAAACCGGGACAGCCACAGATACGCAGTATTTT.

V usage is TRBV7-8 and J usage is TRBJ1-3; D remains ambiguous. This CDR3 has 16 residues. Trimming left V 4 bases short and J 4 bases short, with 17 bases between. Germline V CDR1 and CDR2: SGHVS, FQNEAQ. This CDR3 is CASSSSGSLTGNTIYF. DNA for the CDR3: TGTGCCAGCAGCTCATCCGGGTCCCTCACGGGAAACACCATATATTTT.

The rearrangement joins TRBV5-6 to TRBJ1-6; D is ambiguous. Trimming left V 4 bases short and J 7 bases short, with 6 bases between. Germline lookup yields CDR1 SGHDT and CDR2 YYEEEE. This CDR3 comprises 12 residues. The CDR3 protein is CASSLLNSPLHF. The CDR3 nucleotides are TGTGCCAGCAGCCTTTTAAATTCACCCCTCCACTTT.

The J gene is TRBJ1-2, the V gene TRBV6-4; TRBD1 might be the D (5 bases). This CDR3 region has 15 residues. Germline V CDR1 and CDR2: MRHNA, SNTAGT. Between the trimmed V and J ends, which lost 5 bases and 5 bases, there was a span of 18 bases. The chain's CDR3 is CASSSELGAEYGYTF. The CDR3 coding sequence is TGTGCCAGCAGTTCTGAGTTAGGGGCGGAATATGGCTACACCTTC.

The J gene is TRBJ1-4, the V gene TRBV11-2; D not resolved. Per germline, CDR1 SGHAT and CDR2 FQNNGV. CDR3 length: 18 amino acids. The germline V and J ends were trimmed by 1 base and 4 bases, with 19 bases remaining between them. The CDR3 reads CASSLGREVEIDNEKLFF. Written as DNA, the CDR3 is TGTGCCAGCAGCTTAGGGCGAGAGGTGGAAATCGATAATGAAAAACTGTTTTTT.

The CDR3 sequence is CSAADSYGYTF. DNA for the CDR3: TGCAGTGCTGCCGACAGCTATGGCTACACCTTC. This sequence joins TRBV20-1 and TRBJ1-2, with D tentatively TRBD1 (5 bases). The CDR3 totals 11 residues. The ends were cut back, 5 bases at V and 4 bases at J, with 8 bases in the middle. Germline loops: CDR1 DFQATT, CDR2 SNEGSKA (reference sequence).

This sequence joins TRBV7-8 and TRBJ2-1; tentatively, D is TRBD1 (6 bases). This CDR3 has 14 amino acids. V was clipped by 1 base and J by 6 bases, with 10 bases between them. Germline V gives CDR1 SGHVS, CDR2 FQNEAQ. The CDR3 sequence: CASSLGPGANEQFF. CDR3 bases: TGTGCCAGCAGCTTAGGACCAGGGGCCAATGAGCAGTTCTTC.

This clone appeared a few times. CDR3 sequence (DNA): TGTGCCAGCTCACCTCCGGGACAGGGTCTTGTCGAGCAGTACTTC. This sequence encodes CASSPPGQGLVEQYF. The genes are TRBV18 and TRBJ2-7; TRBD1 matches at 9 bases. The germline gives CDR1 KGHSH, CDR2 LQKENI. The CDR3 totals 15 residues. After removal of 3 bases from V and 6 bases from J, the junction contained 9 bases not matched to a gene.

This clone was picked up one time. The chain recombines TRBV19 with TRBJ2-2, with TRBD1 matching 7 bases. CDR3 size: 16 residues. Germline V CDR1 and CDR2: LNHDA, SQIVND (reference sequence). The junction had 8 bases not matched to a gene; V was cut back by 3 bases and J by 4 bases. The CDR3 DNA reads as TGTGCCAGTAGTATGCCCCGTCGGACAGGCACCGGGGAGCTGTTTTTT. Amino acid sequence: CASSMPRRTGTGELFF.

CDR3 sequence: CAWSGGSGNTIYF. Written as DNA, the CDR3 is TGTGCCTGGAGTGGAGGATCTGGAAACACCATATATTTT. The V and J genes are TRBV30 and TRBJ1-3, with D unresolved. CDR1 GTSNPN and CDR2 SVGIG come from the germline V gene (reference sequence). V lost 1 base, J lost 1 base, and 5 bases lay in between. This CDR3 contains 13 residues.

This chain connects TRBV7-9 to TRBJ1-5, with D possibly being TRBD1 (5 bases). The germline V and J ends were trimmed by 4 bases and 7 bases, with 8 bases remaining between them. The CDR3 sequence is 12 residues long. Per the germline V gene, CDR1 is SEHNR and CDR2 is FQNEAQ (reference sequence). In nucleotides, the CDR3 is TGTGCCAGCAGCTGGGGGGACCAGCCCCAGCATTTT. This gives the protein CASSWGDQPQHF.

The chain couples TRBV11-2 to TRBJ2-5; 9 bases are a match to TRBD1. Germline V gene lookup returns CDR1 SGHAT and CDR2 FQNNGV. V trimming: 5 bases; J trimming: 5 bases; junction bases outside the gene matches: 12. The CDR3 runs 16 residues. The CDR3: CASSDRDREEGETQYF. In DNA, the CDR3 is TGTGCCAGCAGCGACCGGGACAGGGAGGAGGGGGAGACCCAGTACTTC.

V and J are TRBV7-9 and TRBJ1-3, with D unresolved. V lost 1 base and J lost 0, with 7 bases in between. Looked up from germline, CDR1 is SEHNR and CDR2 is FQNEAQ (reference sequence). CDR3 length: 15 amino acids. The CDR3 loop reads CASSLGRTSGNTIYF. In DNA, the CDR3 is TGTGCCAGCAGCTTAGGCAGAACCTCTGGAAACACCATATATTTT. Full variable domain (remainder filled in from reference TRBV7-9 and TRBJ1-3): DTGVSQNPRHKITKRGQNVTFRCDPISEHNRLYWYRQTLGQGPEFLTYFQNEAQLEKSRLLSDRFSAERPKGSFSTLEIQRTEQGDSAMYLCASSLGRTSGNTIYFGEGSWLTVV.

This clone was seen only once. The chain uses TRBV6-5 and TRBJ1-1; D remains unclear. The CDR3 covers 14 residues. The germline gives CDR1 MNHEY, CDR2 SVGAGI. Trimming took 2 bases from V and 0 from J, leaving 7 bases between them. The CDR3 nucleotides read TGTGCCAGCAGTTACCGCAGTTTGAACACTGAAGCTTTCTTT. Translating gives CASSYRSLNTEAFF.

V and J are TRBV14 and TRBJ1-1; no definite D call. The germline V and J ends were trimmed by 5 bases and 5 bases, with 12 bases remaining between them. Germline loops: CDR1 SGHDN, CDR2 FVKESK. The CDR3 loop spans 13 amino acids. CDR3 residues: CASSFRGPTEAFF. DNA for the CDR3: TGTGCCAGCAGCTTCCGGGGTCCAACTGAAGCTTTCTTT.

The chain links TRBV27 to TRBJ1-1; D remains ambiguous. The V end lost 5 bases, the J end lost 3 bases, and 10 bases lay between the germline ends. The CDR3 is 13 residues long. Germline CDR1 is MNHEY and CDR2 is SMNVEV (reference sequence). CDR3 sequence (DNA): TGTGCCAGCAGTGGGTCAGGCCACACTGAAGCTTTCTTT. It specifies CASSGSGHTEAFF.

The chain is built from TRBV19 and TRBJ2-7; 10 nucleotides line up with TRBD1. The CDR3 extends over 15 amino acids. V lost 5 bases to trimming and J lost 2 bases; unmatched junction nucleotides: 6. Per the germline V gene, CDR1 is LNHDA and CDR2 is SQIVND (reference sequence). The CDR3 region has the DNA TGTGCCAGTAGTGCCGGACAGGGGGGTACCTACGAGCAGTACTTC. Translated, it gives CASSAGQGGTYEQYF.

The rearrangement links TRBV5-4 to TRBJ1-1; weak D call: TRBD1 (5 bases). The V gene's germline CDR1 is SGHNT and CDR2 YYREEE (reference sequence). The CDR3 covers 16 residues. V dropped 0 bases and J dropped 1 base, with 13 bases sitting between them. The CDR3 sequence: CASSLGGRVANTEAFF. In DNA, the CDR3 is TGTGCCAGCAGCTTGGGGGGCAGGGTGGCGAACACTGAAGCTTTCTTT.

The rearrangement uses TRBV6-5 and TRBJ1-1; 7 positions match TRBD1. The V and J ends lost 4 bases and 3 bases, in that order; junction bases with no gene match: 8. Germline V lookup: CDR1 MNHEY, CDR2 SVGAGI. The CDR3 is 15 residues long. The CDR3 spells CASSWDNRGHTEAFF. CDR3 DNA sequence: TGTGCCAGCAGTTGGGATAACAGGGGTCACACTGAAGCTTTCTTT.

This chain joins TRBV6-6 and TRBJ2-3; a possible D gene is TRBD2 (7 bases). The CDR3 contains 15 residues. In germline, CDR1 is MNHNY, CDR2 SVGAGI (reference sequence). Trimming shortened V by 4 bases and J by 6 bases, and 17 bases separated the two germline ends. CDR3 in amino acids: CASSWLGGGTDTQYF. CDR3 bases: TGTGCCAGCAGTTGGCTAGGGGGGGGGACGGATACGCAGTATTTT.

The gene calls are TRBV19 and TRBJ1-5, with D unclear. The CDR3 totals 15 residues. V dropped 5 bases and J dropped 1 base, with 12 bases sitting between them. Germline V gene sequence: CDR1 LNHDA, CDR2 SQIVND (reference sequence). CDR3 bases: TGTGCCAGTAGTCGAGTGGCGGGGAGCAATCAGCCCCAGCATTTT. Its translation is CASSRVAGSNQPQHF.

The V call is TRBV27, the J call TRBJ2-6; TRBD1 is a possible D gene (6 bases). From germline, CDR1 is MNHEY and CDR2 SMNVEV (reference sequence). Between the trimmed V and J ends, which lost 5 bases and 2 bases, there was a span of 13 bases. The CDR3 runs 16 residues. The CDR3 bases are TGTGCCAGCAGTCCGTTGGGGGCGGCTGGGGCCAACGTCCTGACTTTC. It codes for CASSPLGAAGANVLTF.

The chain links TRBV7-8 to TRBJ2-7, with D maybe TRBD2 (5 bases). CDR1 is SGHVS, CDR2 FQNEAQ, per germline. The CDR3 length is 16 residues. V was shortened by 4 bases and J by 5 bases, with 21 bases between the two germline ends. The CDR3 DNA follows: TGTGCCAGCAGCTCAACACAGTCACGGGGAAGGGACGAGCAGTACGTC. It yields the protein CASSSTQSRGRDEQYV.

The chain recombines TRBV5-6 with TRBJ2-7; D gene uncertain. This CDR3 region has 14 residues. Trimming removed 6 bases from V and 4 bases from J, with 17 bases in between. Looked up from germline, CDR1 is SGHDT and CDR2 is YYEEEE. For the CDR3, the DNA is TGTGCCAGCACCCTACTTCCAGCGTCATACGAGCAGTACTTC. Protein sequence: CASTLLPASYEQYF.